Below, 15 T cell receptor beta chains from the same sample are listed, as sequenced in a study of PD-L1 blockade in urothelial cancer (dated 2017 in TCRdb). Library method: the immunoSEQ multiplex PCR assay. The clones in this table, taken by TCRdb from immuneACCESS, are in-frame only. Not every clone is retained; where verified, under half of the shortfall comes from an unresolved V gene, and the cause of the rest is unknown. The sample yields under 70,000 clones; roughly 85% were counted once. 15% to 19% of the sample is held by the ten biggest clonotypes. What the time point label conveys for this sample: pretreatment peripheral blood. The sequenced sample was PBMCs, obtained around atezolizumab (anti-PD-L1) treatment. The receptor source for this set is a man aged 65 to 79 with urothelial cancer.

The chain recombines TRBV11-2 with TRBJ2-7, with a weak D call TRBD1 (5 bases). Per germline, CDR1 SGHAT and CDR2 FQNNGV. Trimming took off 4 bases at V and 1 base at J, with 11 bases between the two ends. The CDR3 covers 14 residues. CDR3 residues: CASSSSTGSYEQYF. CDR3 nucleotides: TGTGCCAGCAGCTCGTCTACAGGATCCTACGAGCAGTACTTC. The complete variable domain, with remaining parts taken from reference TRBV11-2 and TRBJ2-7, reads EAGVAQSPRYKIIEKRQSVAFWCNPISGHATLYWYQQILGQGPKLLIQFQNNGVVDDSQLPKDRFSAERLKGVDSTLKIQPAKLEDSAVYLCASSSSTGSYEQYFGPGTRLTVT.

The gene calls are TRBV28 and TRBJ2-7; D remains unclear. The V end was cut by 1 base, the J end by 3 bases, with 7 bases between. The CDR3 is 13 residues long. CDR1 is MDHEN, CDR2 SYDVKM, per germline. The CDR3 spells CASSLSSRYEQYF. The CDR3 nucleotides are TGTGCCAGCAGTTTATCTAGTCGCTACGAGCAGTACTTC.

The J gene is TRBJ2-1, the V gene TRBV6-5; 7 positions match TRBD2. Germline values: CDR1 MNHEY, CDR2 SVGAGI. After removal of 8 bases from V and 5 bases from J, the junction contained 12 bases not matched to a gene. The CDR3 is 15 amino acids. The CDR3 loop is CASRPRTSGDNEQFF. The CDR3 DNA is TGTGCCAGCCGCCCCCGGACTAGTGGAGACAATGAGCAGTTCTTC.

The V gene is TRBV28, the J gene TRBJ2-1; no clear D. The CDR3 is 17 amino acids. V lost 2 bases and J lost 0, with 14 bases in between. Per the germline V gene, CDR1 is MDHEN and CDR2 is SYDVKM. Here the CDR3 reads CASSLKPPLSSYNEQFF. CDR3 in DNA: TGTGCCAGCAGTTTAAAACCCCCCTTGAGCTCCTACAATGAGCAGTTCTTC.

In nucleotides, the CDR3 is TGTGCCAGCAGCCAAGAACCCACAGGGAATGGTCAGCCCCAGCATTTT. It codes for CASSQEPTGNGQPQHF. The V and J genes are TRBV4-2 and TRBJ1-5; the D gene is possibly TRBD1 (6 bases). Trimming shortened V by 0 bases and J by 6 bases, and 15 bases separated the two germline ends. The length of the CDR3 is 16 residues. CDR1 is LGHNA and CDR2 is YNFKEQ in the germline V gene.

The chain has TRBV7-8 and TRBJ1-5, with 7 bases matching TRBD1. The V segment lost 4 bases and the J segment 8 bases; nucleotides outside the gene matches: 5. The CDR3 is 13 amino acids. Looked up from germline, CDR1 is SGHVS and CDR2 is FQNEAQ. CDR3 amino acids: CASSSGGREPQHF. CDR3 in DNA: TGTGCCAGCAGCTCAGGGGGTAGAGAGCCCCAGCATTTT.

This clone was counted only a few times. A read error may produce the germline difference seen at one junction end. The chain combines TRBV9 with TRBJ2-1, with a tentative D call TRBD1 (6 bases). The CDR3 is made up of 15 amino acids. Germline values: CDR1 SGDLS, CDR2 YYNGEE. CDR3 region: CASSLTDSSYNAQFF. The CDR3 bases are TGTGCCAGCAGCCTTACGGACAGCTCCTACAATGCGCAGTTCTTC.

This chain joins TRBV7-9 and TRBJ2-2, with 9 bases aligning to TRBD2. Germline CDR1 is SEHNR and CDR2 is FQNEAQ (reference sequence). Unmatched junction bases numbered 6, after V lost 1 base and J lost 3 bases. The CDR3 runs 17 residues. The CDR3 sequence is CASSLGGSGSYTGELFF. The CDR3 coding sequence is TGTGCCAGCAGCTTAGGTGGTAGCGGGAGTTACACCGGGGAGCTGTTTTTT.

Turning to this clone: The DNA is omitted, as the CDR3 cannot be located on it reliably, and the CDR3 follows TCRdb's listing. The chain carries TRBV4-1 and TRBJ2-7; the listed D gene, TRBD1, was not tested against the DNA. Germline V gene sequence: CDR1 MGHRA, CDR2 YSYEKL. The CDR3 spans 15 amino acids, including both terminal residues. The CDR3 reads CASSQEGFGQGTLYF.

This chain connects TRBV6-1 to TRBJ2-7, with a tentative D call TRBD1 (5 bases). V lost 4 bases, J lost 5 bases, and 9 bases lay in between. The CDR3 sequence is 12 residues long. Germline V gene data show CDR1 as MNHNS and CDR2 as SASEGT. CDR3: CASSGTPDEQYF. The CDR3 nucleotides are TGTGCCAGCAGTGGGACACCGGACGAGCAGTACTTC.

The rearrangement uses TRBV7-8 and TRBJ2-7, with D perhaps matching TRBD1 (6 bases). Trimming left V 6 bases short and J 2 bases short, with 17 bases between. The CDR3 loop spans 15 amino acids. Germline-derived CDR1 and CDR2 are SGHVS and FQNEAQ. CDR3 in amino acids: CASRMYGDRPYEQYF. The CDR3 DNA sequence: TGTGCCAGCAGAATGTATGGTGACAGGCCCTACGAGCAGTACTTC.

The V gene is TRBV5-1, the J gene TRBJ2-5; 16 positions agree with TRBD2. J was trimmed by 5 bases and V by 4 bases; bases with no gene match: 8. The length of the CDR3 is 17 residues. Per the germline V gene, CDR1 is SGHRS and CDR2 is YFSETQ. The CDR3: CASSPGLAGGPLETQYF. The CDR3 nucleotides are TGCGCCAGCAGCCCGGGACTAGCGGGAGGGCCGTTGGAGACCCAGTACTTC.

The V and J genes are TRBV5-4 and TRBJ2-2, with D unclear. V lost 4 bases to trimming and J lost 1 base, with 11 bases between them. CDR1 and CDR2 (germline): SGHNT, YYREEE (reference sequence). This CDR3 has 15 residues. CDR3 coding DNA: TGTGCCAGCAGCGCGCCTCCCGGGAACACCGGGGAGCTGTTTTTT. Amino acids: CASSAPPGNTGELFF.

For this clone: The junction shows a germline mismatch at one end, possibly a read error. V and J are TRBV6-5 and TRBJ2-7; 8 positions agree with TRBD1. Germline CDR1 and CDR2: MNHEY and SVGAGI. This CDR3 has 14 residues. The CDR3 loop is CASSYASDREPLFF. The DNA for the CDR3 is TGTGCCAGCAGCTATGCCTCGGACAGGGAGCCCCTCTTCTTC.

This chain links TRBV28 with TRBJ2-7; TRBD1 matches at 10 bases. The CDR3 sequence is 14 residues long. Unmatched junction bases numbered 9, after V lost 6 bases and J lost 7 bases. CDR1 and CDR2 from the germline V gene are MDHEN and SYDVKM. The CDR3 sequence: CASSGGQGTGEQYF. The CDR3 DNA is TGTGCCAGCAGCGGGGGACAGGGGACGGGTGAGCAGTACTTC.